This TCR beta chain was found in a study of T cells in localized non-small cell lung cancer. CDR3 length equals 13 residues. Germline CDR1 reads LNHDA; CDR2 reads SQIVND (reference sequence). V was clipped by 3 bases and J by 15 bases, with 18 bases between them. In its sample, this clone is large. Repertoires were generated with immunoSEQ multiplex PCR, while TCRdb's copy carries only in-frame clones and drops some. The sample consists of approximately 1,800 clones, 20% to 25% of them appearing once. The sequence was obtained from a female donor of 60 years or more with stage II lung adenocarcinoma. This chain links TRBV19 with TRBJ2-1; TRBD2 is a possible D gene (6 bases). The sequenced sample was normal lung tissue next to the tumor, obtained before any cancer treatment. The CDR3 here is CASSMEGRGGWFF. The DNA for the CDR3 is TGTGCCAGTAGTATGGAGGGAAGAGGTGGGTGGTTCTTC.